One T cell receptor (beta chain) is described in this entry. The antigen is undetermined. This CDR3 is built from 12 residues. Germline V gene data show CDR1 as MGHRA and CDR2 as YSYEKL. V shed 3 bases and J 12 bases; nucleotides not matched to a gene: 4. The record originates from a study of shared clonotypes between healthy human individuals. Whole-study results and caveats: Rarefaction curves obtained for sorted subsets showed sequencing incomplete despite large depth. Among donors, the sharing of clonotypes was expected to be influenced by sequencing depth.

Replicate PCRs for sorted subsets used 200 ng DNA; this equaled 25,000 to 30,000 T cell genomes. The protocol was immunoSEQ multiplex PCR, while the TCRdb copy is restricted to in-frame clones and leaves out a portion. The sample has 980,000 or so clones; over 75% are singletons. Specimen: memory CD4+ T cells sorted from blood. Subset in this sample: CD45RA-negative fraction. The V gene is TRBV4-1, the J gene TRBJ1-4; 7 nucleotides align to TRBD1. This sequence was found in a man aged 18 to 30 in good health. CDR3 sequence reads: CASSQITGELFF. The CDR3 bases are TGCGCCAGCAGCCAGATTACAGGGGAACTGTTTTTT.